This T cell receptor beta chain derives from a study of T-cell reconstitution after alpha-beta-depleted transplantation in children. General study points: Reportedly, only several hundred clones from non-depleted graft cells drove alpha-beta T-cell counts at about two months. In some patients, recipient T cells and intrathymic progenitors surviving conditioning explained high day-60 diversity. Most T-cell counts and diversity one year after the transplant came from T cells that were newly produced.

Preparing the TCRbeta library involved the use of unique molecular identifiers. TCRdb passed the PCR reads through MiXCR, listing each CDR3 protein once. The sample records 480,000 or so distinct CDR3 sequences, under 12% being singletons. V was pared by 6 bases and J by 2 bases, with 9 bases between. The CDR3 has 13 residues. This clonotype was counted at least ten times. Its antigen is currently unknown. The genes are TRBV12-3 or TRBV12-4 and TRBJ2-3; D is perhaps TRBD2 (5 bases). This TCR was sampled from a child aged 2-15 years with inherited bone marrow failure, due to receive a stem cell transplant. The specimen comprised PBMCs, sampled before TCRalphabeta/CD19-depleted stem cell transplant. CDR3 coding DNA: TGTGCCAGCAGGAGCGGAGCCACAGATACGCAGTATTTT. Translating it yields CASRSGATDTQYF.